The clone carrying this T cell receptor beta chain was recorded at least ten times. Its antigen is still unknown. One end of the junction does not line up with germline, which may come from a read error. The TCR library protocol attached unique molecular identifiers to the individual cDNA molecules. TCRdb recomputed calls from the 5' RACE reads with MiXCR, one row per CDR3 protein. Of roughly 100,000 distinct CDR3 sequences in the sample, 11% to 15% were seen once. The sample comes from a study of early T cells in non-severe SARS-CoV-2 infection. Study at large: Chains were not paired, and sequencing was done on bulk RNA from unsorted whole blood. Findings of the study overall: Using VDJdb, the matching emphasized anti-spike CD8 responses while missing private and CD4 specificities.

The CDR3 consists of 13 residues. Per the germline V gene, CDR1 is SSHAT and CDR2 is FNYEAQ (reference sequence). The sequence was obtained from an adult who was a healthcare worker with PCR-confirmed SARS-CoV-2 infection or an uninfected control (not recorded which). J is TRBJ2-3 and V is TRBV7-7; D ambiguous. The sequenced sample consisted of whole blood. The CDR3 DNA reads as TGTGCTAGCAGCTTAGACCTCACAGATACGCAGTATTTT. This gives the protein CASSLDLTDTQYF.